This TCR beta chain is from a study of blood T cell repertoires in COVID-19. Study information: Samples representing acute and convalescent COVID-19 were sourced from the United States, Italy and Spain.

Seattle patient enrollment occurred during active infection, with longitudinal follow-up thereafter. Losses at the gene ends were 4 bases for V and 7 bases for J; bases not matched to a gene: 8. This CDR3 is built from 16 residues. The germline V gene encodes CDR1 SGHTA and CDR2 FQGTGA. This clone came up once. In the source study's methods: Amplification of reference gene primers provided the estimated nucleated cell counts. The assay was immunoSEQ multiplex PCR, and TCRdb's table has in-frame clones only and misses some. V, J and clone size were drawn from that table, and D and trimming were deduced from the DNA. The table lists 110,000 or so clones, 85% of them singletons, with roughly 5% in the top ten.

The TCR comes from an older woman with COVID-19, enrolled during active disease. V usage is TRBV7-3 and J usage is TRBJ1-6, with 9 bases lining up with TRBD1. Sequences were obtained from peripheral blood. The CDR3 is CASSSGQGSENSPLHF. As DNA, the CDR3 is TGTGCCAGCAGCTCAGGACAGGGGTCGGAAAATTCACCCCTCCACTTT.